This T cell receptor beta chain was obtained from a study of cytomegalovirus exposure and HLA in healthy donors. Overall study findings and caveats: Some TCR beta chains (about 180 of them) were listed as cytomegalovirus-associated.

Both 60 Vbeta primers and 13 Jbeta primers went into the PCR. Method: immunoSEQ multiplex PCR; TCRdb's copy keeps in-frame clones and lacks some. The sample comprises 90,000 or so clones, around 74% of which are singletons, and 9.5% to 13% rests with the top ten. V lost 4 bases and J lost 2, with 13 bases in between. There are 15 residues in the CDR3. In germline, CDR1 is SGHRS, CDR2 YFSETQ. Note on this clone: Its antigen is not identified.

V and J are TRBV5-1 and TRBJ2-4; tentatively, D is TRBD2 (6 bases). The TCR sequence derives from a man under 40 in good health and CMV-seropositive. What was sequenced was PBMCs. The CDR3 coding sequence is TGCGCCAGCAGCCCGGCTGGGGACTCCAAAAACATTCAGTACTTC. Translated, it gives CASSPAGDSKNIQYF.